This T cell receptor beta chain was recovered during a study of T cell responses to AZD1222 COVID-19 vaccine. Study-wide findings and caveats: Seropositive status at baseline applied to only five or six AZD1222 recipients. Most donors were white British and more were female, and clonal diversity was possibly underestimated. Nearly half of spike-specific TCRs reportedly go after variant regions that carry no mutations. Repertoire sampling happened only post peak T cell response.

Regarding this clone: Its antigen is undetermined.

Sequenced by immunoSEQ multiplex PCR; TCRdb stores in-frame clones only, minus some. The sample contains some 50,000 clones, less than 85% of which appear only once. V lost 4 bases, J lost 5 bases, and 14 bases lay in between. Germline CDR1 reads SQVTM; CDR2 reads ANQGSEA. The CDR3 length is 13 residues. This chain joins TRBV29-1 and TRBJ2-5; D may be TRBD1 (6 bases). This TCR was sampled from an adult in good health. The input for sequencing was peripheral blood, taken on day 0 of AZD1222 vaccination. This chain's CDR3 is CSVGQEMGETQYF. The CDR3 bases are TGCAGCGTTGGACAGGAGATGGGGGAGACCCAGTACTTC.